Presented here are 11 T cell receptor beta chains from one specimen sequenced in a study of blood T cell repertoires in COVID-19 (dated by TCRdb to 2018 to 2021). The library was generated by the immunoSEQ multiplex PCR assay. The table was pulled from immuneACCESS by TCRdb, which kept in-frame rearrangements only. Such tables lose some clones; where checked, under half of the loss comes from unresolved V genes, and the rest has no known cause. This sample is represented by 150,000 to 200,000 clones; more than 60% of them were singletons. Jointly, the top ten make up around an eighth of the sample. Sequencing was done on a sample of peripheral blood. These receptors all come from a man aged 45-60 years who had recovered from COVID-19.

Only a few counts were recorded for this clone. This chain connects TRBV28 to TRBJ2-7; 10 nucleotides line up with TRBD1. The CDR3 runs 15 residues. The germline V gene has CDR1 MDHEN and CDR2 SYDVKM. V lost 6 bases and J lost 5; bases outside the gene matches: 10. CDR3 protein: CASSRPGQGLHEQYF. As DNA, the CDR3 is TGTGCCAGCAGCCGACCGGGACAGGGGTTACACGAGCAGTACTTC.

The chain combines TRBV6-5 with TRBJ2-7; TRBD2 aligns across 9 bases. CDR1 and CDR2 (germline): MNHEY, SVGAGI. Unmatched junction bases numbered 5, after V lost 8 bases and J lost 0 bases. The CDR3 runs to 14 residues. DNA for the CDR3: TGTGCCAGCGGTATAGCGGGAGACTCCTACGAGCAGTACTTC. It encodes CASGIAGDSYEQYF.

The V gene is TRBV29-1, the J gene TRBJ1-1; maybe TRBD1 (5 bases). V shed 2 bases and J shed 5 bases, with 18 bases lying between them. Germline CDR1 reads SQVTM; CDR2 reads ANQGSEA. The CDR3 runs to 15 residues. CDR3 DNA: TGCAGCGTTGAACGGTCTGCGACAAGGGGAACTGAAGCTTTCTTT. Translating gives CSVERSATRGTEAFF.

This clone was seen more than once but under ten times. In DNA, the CDR3 is TGCGCCAGCAGGTGGACAGGGGGCAACACCGGGGAGCTGTTTTTT. It encodes CASRWTGGNTGELFF. The chain joins TRBV5-1 to TRBJ2-2; 11 bases fit TRBD1. The germline V gene encodes CDR1 SGHRS and CDR2 YFSETQ. The J segment lost 2 bases and the V segment lost 5 bases, leaving 2 bases of the junction unmatched. CDR3 length: 15 residues. Full variable domain (missing parts from reference TRBV5-1 and TRBJ2-2): KAGVTQTPRYLIKTRGQQVTLSCSPISGHRSVSWYQQTPGQGLQFLFEYFSETQRNKGNFPGRFSGRQFSNSRSEMNVSTLELGDSALYLCASRWTGGNTGELFFGEGSRLTVL.

The rearrangement joins TRBV27 to TRBJ1-6; D is uncertain. Trimming took off 3 bases at V and 3 bases at J, with 6 bases between the two ends. Germline values: CDR1 MNHEY, CDR2 SMNVEV (reference sequence). The CDR3 is made up of 14 amino acids. CDR3 DNA: TGTGCCAGCAGTTTTCAACTCTATAATTCACCCCTCCACTTT. Translation gives CASSFQLYNSPLHF.

There are a few counts of this clone. CDR3 DNA sequence: TGTGCCAGCAGCCACGACCGGGAGGGCCAAGATACGCAGTATTTT. It specifies CASSHDREGQDTQYF. V usage is TRBV4-2 and J usage is TRBJ2-3; TRBD2 matches at 8 bases. CDR1 is LGHNA and CDR2 is YNFKEQ in the germline V gene. V gave up 3 bases and J gave up 5 bases; unmatched junction bases: 7. This CDR3 is built from 15 residues.

The genes are TRBV3-1 (or the pseudogene TRBV3-2) and TRBJ1-5; 8 bases fit TRBD1. Germline lookup yields CDR1 LGHDT and CDR2 YNNKEL (reference sequence). This CDR3 region has 14 residues. The J segment lost 7 bases and the V segment lost 1 base, leaving 3 bases of the junction unmatched. The DNA of the CDR3 is TGTGCCAGCAGCCAAGGACAGGGGTTCCAGCCCCAGCATTTT. Translation gives CASSQGQGFQPQHF.

The rearrangement links TRBV7-2 to TRBJ1-1; 9 nucleotides line up with TRBD1. Germline V CDR1 and CDR2: SGHTA, FQGNSA. Losses at the gene ends were 6 bases for V and 8 bases for J; bases not matched to a gene: 16. The CDR3 is 16 amino acids. The CDR3 nucleotides are TGTGCCAGCAGGGAGATACCTACAGGGGGCAGGGAGGAAGCTTTCTTT. The encoded protein is CASREIPTGGREEAFF.

This clone occurred a few times. The chain employs TRBV6-1 and TRBJ1-3; perhaps TRBD1 as D (5 bases). CDR1 and CDR2 (germline): MNHNS, SASEGT. This CDR3 is 14 amino acids long. Trimming stripped 0 bases from V and 2 bases from J, with 5 bases between. CDR3 sequence reads: CASSEARAGNTIYF. CDR3 sequence (DNA): TGTGCCAGCAGTGAAGCCAGGGCTGGAAACACCATATATTTT.

The V call is TRBV27, the J call TRBJ2-5; 12 bases align to TRBD2. Germline-derived CDR1 and CDR2 are MNHEY and SMNVEV (reference sequence). The CDR3 has 17 amino acids. Trimming removed 4 bases from V and 7 bases from J; junction bases left unmatched: 13. The CDR3 nucleotides are TGTGCCAGCAGTTCGGGCACGACTAGCGGGAGACGATTGACCCAGTACTTC. This codes for CASSSGTTSGRRLTQYF.

This clone showed up just a few times. This rearrangement joins TRBV14 to TRBJ1-2; D unclear. Germline V CDR1 and CDR2: SGHDN, FVKESK. The CDR3 loop spans 13 amino acids. V shed 0 bases and J shed 2 bases, with 4 bases lying between them. Here the CDR3 reads CASSQDRNYGYTF. The CDR3 coding sequence is TGTGCCAGCAGCCAAGACAGGAACTATGGCTACACCTTC.